This T cell receptor beta chain was identified in a study of OX40 agonist ivuxolimab in advanced cancers. Study-level background: Three patients, one with hepatocellular carcinoma and two with cutaneous melanoma, responded partially. Findings and caveats of the study: At 0.1 to 3.0 mg/kg and by week 6, clonal expansion occurred in CD4+ and CD8+ blood T cells.

Sequencing was performed with immunoSEQ multiplex PCR; in TCRdb, only in-frame clones are kept and a portion is missing. The sample lists about 100,000 clones, approximately 90% occurring once. For this clone: What it recognizes is unknown.

V gave up 4 bases and J gave up 5 bases, with 15 bases separating them. Germline assignment: CDR1 SEHNR and CDR2 FQNEAQ (reference sequence). The CDR3 covers 15 residues. V usage is TRBV7-9 and J usage is TRBJ2-1; D unresolved. The specimen comprised CD4+ or CD8+ T cells sorted from blood, sampled in a trial of the OX40 agonist ivuxolimab. This TCR was recovered from an adult with an advanced solid tumor such as melanoma, head and neck, liver or kidney cancer. CDR3: CASSSQDPRHNEQFF. The CDR3 region has the DNA TGTGCCAGCAGCTCCCAGGACCCCCGCCACAATGAGCAGTTCTTC.